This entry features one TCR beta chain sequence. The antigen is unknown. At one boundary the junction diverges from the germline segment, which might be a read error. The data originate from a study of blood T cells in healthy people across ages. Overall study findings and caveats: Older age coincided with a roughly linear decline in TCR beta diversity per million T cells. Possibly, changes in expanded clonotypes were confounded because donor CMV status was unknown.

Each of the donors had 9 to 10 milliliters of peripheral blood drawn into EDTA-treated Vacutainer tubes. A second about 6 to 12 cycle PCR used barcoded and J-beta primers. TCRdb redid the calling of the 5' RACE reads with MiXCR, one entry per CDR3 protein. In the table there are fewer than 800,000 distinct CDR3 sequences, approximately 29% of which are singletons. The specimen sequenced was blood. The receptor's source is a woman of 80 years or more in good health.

The CDR3: CASSPMLARDNYGHTF. In DNA, the CDR3 is TGTGCCAGCAGCCCAATGTTGGCCAGGGATAACTATGGCCACACCTTC. This chain uses TRBV5-6 with TRBJ1-2; TRBD1 is a possible D gene (5 bases). This CDR3 has 16 amino acids. Germline CDR1 reads SGHDT; CDR2 reads YYEEEE.